Following are 2 T cell receptor beta chains from one sample sequenced in a study of OX40 agonist ivuxolimab in advanced cancers. TCRdb's table, derived via immunoSEQ multiplex PCR, lists solely in-frame clones and lacks some. The sample records approximately 24,000 clones, 85% to 90% being singletons. The sequencing used CD4+ or CD8+ T cells sorted from blood, collected in a trial of the OX40 agonist ivuxolimab. These receptors were taken from an adult with an advanced solid tumor such as melanoma, head and neck, liver or kidney cancer.

The V gene is TRBV18, the J gene TRBJ1-1; D gene unclear. This CDR3 spans 13 amino acids. CDR1 KGHSH and CDR2 LQKENI come from the germline V gene. The V and J ends lost 2 bases and 4 bases respectively, with 8 bases between them. The CDR3 DNA is TGTGCCAGCTCACCAAATCGGCGCACTGAAGCTTTCTTT. Translating it yields CASSPNRRTEAFF. Together with reference TRBV18 and TRBJ1-1, the CDR3 gives the full variable domain: NAGVMQNPRHLVRRRGQEARLRCSPMKGHSHVYWYRQLPEEGLKFMVYLQKENIIDESGMPKERFSAEFPKEGPSILRIQQVVRGDSAAYFCASSPNRRTEAFFGQGTRLTVV.

The V and J genes are TRBV9 and TRBJ2-5; the match to TRBD1 covers 7 bases. Per germline, CDR1 SGDLS and CDR2 YYNGEE. This CDR3 is 14 amino acids long. J gave up 2 bases and V 2 bases, and 3 bases lay outside the gene matches. The CDR3 loop is CASSVGTAQETQYF. For the CDR3, the DNA is TGTGCCAGCAGCGTGGGGACAGCGCAAGAGACCCAGTACTTC.